This T cell receptor beta chain was retrieved from a study of blood T cell repertoires in COVID-19. Background on the study: Acute and convalescent COVID-19 samples came from the United States, Italy and Spain.

Participant ages covered roughly 18 to 89 years across 24 US areas. Cohort 3 recovered donors had two negative PCRs, clearance, or symptom resolution. Study processing details: For nucleated cells, counts were estimated from reference gene primer amplification. TCRdb keeps only in-frame clones here, not all; method: immunoSEQ multiplex PCR. Clonal size and the V and J genes are those of that table, whereas D and trimming came from the DNA. The sample includes a few hundred thousand clones, more than 75% of them seen just once. V lost 4 bases to trimming and J lost 1 base; unmatched junction nucleotides: 6. The CDR3 loop spans 15 amino acids. Germline V lookup: CDR1 SGHRS, CDR2 YFSETQ.

This clonotype was obtained from a woman younger than 45 who had recovered from COVID-19. The chain couples TRBV5-1 to TRBJ1-2; 8 bases are shared with TRBD1. Sequenced material: PBMCs or T cells enriched from blood (not recorded which). CDR3 nucleotides: TGCGCCAGCAGCAGAGGACAGGGAGTTAACTATGGCTACACCTTC. Translation gives CASSRGQGVNYGYTF.